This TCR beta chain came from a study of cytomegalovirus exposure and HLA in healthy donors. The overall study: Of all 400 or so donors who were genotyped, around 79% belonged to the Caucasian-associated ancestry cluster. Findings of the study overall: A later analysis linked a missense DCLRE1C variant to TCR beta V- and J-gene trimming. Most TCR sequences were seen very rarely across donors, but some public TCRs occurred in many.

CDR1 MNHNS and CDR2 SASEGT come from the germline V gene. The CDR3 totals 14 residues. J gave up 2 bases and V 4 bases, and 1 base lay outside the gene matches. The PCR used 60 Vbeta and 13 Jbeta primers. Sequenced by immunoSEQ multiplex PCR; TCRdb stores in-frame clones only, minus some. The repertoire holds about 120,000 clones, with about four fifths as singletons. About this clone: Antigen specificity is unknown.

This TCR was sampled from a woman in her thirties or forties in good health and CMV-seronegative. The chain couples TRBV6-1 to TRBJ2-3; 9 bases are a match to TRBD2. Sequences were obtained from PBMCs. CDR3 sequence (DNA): TGTGCCAGCAGTGGCGGGGGGGCCACAGATACGCAGTATTTT. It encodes CASSGGGATDTQYF.